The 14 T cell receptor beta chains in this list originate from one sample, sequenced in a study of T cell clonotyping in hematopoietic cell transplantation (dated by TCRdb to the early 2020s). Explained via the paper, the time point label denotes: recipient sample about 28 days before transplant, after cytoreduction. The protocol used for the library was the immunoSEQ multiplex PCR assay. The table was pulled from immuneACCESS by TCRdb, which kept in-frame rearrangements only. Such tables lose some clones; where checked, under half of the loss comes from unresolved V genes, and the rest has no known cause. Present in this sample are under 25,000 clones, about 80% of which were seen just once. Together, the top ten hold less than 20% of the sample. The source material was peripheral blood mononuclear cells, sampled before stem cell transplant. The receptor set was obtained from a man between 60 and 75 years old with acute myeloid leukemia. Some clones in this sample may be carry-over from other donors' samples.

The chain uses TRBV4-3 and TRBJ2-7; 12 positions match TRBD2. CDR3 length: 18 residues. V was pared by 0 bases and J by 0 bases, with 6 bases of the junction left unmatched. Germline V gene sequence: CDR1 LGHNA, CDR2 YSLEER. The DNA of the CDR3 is TGCGCCAGCAGCCAAGATCTTACTAGCGGGGGGCGCTCCTACGAGCAGTACTTC. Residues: CASSQDLTSGGRSYEQYF.

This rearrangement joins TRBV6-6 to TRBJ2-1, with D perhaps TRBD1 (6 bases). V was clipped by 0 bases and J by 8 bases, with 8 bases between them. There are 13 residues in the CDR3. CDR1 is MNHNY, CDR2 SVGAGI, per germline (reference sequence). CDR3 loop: CASSYSGADEQFF. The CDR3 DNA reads TGTGCCAGCAGTTACTCGGGGGCTGATGAGCAGTTCTTC.

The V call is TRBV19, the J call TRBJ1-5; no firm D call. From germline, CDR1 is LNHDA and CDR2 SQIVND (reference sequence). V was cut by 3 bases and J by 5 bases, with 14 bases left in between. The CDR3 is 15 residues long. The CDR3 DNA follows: TGTGCCAGTAGTATTTCGGGTTTTCAGGATCAGCCCCAGCATTTT. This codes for CASSISGFQDQPQHF.

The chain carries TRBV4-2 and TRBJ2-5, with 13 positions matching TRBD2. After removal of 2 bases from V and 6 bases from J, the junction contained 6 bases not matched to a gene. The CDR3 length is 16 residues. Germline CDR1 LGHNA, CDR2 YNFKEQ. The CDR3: CASSQRTSGGYKTQYF. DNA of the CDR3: TGTGCCAGCAGCCAAAGGACTAGCGGGGGTTATAAGACCCAGTACTTC.

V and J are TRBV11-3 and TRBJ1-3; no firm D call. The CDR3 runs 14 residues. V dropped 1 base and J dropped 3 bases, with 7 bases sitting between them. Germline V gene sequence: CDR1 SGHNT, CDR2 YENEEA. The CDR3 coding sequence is TGTGCCAGCAGCTTAGCGGGGAGTGGAAACACCATATATTTT. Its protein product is CASSLAGSGNTIYF.

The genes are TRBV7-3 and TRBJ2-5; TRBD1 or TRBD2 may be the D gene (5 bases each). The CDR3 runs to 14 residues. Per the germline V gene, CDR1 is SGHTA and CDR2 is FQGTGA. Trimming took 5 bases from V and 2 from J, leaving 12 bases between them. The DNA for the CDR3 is TGTGCCAGCAGCCCCGATGGGGGTCAAGAGACCCAGTACTTC. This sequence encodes CASSPDGGQETQYF. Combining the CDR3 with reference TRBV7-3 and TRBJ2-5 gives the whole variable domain GAGVSQTPSNKVTEKGKYVELRCDPISGHTALYWYRQSLGQGPEFLIYFQGTGAADDSGLPNDRFFAVRPEGSVSTLKIQRTERGDSAVYLCASSPDGGQETQYFGPGTRLLVL.

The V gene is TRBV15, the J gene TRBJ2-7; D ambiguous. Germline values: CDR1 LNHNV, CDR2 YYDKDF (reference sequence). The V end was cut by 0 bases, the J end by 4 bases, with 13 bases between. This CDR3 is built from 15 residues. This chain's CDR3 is CATSREVRAIYEQYF. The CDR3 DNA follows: TGTGCCACCAGCAGAGAAGTCAGAGCTATTTACGAGCAGTACTTC.

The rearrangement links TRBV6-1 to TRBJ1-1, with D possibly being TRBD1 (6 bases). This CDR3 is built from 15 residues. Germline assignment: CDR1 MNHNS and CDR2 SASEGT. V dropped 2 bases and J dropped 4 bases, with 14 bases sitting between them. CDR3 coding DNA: TGTGCCAGCAGTGAACCCACAGGGAAGGGCACTGAAGCTTTCTTT. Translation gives CASSEPTGKGTEAFF.

CDR3 DNA sequence: TGCAGCGTTGCCCTGGGACAGGGGAGTCAGCCCCAGCATTTT. This gives the protein CSVALGQGSQPQHF. V gene TRBV29-1 combines with J gene TRBJ1-5, with TRBD1 matching over 10 bases. CDR3 length: 14 amino acids. Germline CDR1 is SQVTM and CDR2 is ANQGSEA. With V trimmed by 4 bases and J by 6 bases, 6 bases remained unmatched.

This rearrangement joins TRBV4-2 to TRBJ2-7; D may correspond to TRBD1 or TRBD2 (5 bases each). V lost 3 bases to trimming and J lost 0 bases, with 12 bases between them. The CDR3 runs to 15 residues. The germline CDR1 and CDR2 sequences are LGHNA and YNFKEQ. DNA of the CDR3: TGTGCCAGCAGCCAGCCGGACGGGACCTCCTACGAGCAGTACTTC. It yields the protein CASSQPDGTSYEQYF.

CDR3 sequence reads: CASSISPDRGRFYGYTF. In nucleotides, the CDR3 is TGTGCCAGTAGTATATCCCCCGACAGGGGGCGCTTCTATGGCTACACCTTC. The chain carries TRBV19 and TRBJ1-2; 10 nucleotides match TRBD1. Germline trimming cut 2 bases from V and 4 bases from J; bases unmatched to any gene: 10. The CDR3 consists of 17 residues. CDR1 is LNHDA, CDR2 SQIVND, per germline (reference sequence).

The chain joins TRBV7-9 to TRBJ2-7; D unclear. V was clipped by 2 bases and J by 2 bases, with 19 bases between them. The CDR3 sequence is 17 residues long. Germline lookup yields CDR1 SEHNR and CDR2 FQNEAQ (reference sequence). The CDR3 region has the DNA TGTGCCAGCAGCTTAACCCGCCCGACCGGACCTACCTACGAGCAGTACTTC. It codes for CASSLTRPTGPTYEQYF.

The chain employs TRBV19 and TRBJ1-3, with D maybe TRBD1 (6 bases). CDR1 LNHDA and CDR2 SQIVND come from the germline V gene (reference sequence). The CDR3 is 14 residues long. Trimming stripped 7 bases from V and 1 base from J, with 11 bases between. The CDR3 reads CASKYGTSGNTIYF. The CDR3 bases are TGTGCCAGTAAGTACGGGACATCTGGAAACACCATATATTTT.

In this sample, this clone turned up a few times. In DNA, the CDR3 is TGTGCCAGCAGCTCAGCTGAAGCTGGCTACACCTTC. Translating gives CASSSAEAGYTF. The chain uses TRBV5-4 and TRBJ1-2; no firm D call. Germline loops: CDR1 SGHNT, CDR2 YYREEE (reference sequence). The CDR3 contains 12 residues. Trimming cost V 3 bases and J 7 bases, with 10 bases left between them.